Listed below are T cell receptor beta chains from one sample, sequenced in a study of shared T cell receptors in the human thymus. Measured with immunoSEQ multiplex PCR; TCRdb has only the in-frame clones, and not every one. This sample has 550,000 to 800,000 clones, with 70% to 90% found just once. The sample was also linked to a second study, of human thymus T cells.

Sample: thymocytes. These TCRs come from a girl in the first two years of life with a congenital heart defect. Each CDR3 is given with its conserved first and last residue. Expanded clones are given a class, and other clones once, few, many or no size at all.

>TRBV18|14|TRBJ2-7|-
CASSHRDRAYEQYF
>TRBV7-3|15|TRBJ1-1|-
CASSLSDRGFTEAFF
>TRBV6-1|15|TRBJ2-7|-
CASIHAGVSSYEQYF
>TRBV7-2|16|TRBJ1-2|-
CASSRNRGPRQYGYTF
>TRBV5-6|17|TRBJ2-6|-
CASSLVTAYSGANVLTF
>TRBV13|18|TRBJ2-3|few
CASRLGRGDRGYTDTQYF
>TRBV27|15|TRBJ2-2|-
CASSLSGTNTGELFF
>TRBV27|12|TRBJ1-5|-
CASSPGLGPQHF
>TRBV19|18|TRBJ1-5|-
CASSTPRQGKLGNQPQHF
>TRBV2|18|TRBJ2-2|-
CASGTGRNPVSFPGELFF
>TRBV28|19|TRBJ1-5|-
CASSSSGDSGVGGNQPQHF
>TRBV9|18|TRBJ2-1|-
CASSVDLGRGDLYNEQFF
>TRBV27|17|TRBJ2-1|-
CASRRLAGGSSYNEQFF
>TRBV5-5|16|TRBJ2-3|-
CASCPFGVYTTDTQYF
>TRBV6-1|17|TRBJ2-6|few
CASSETGKHSGANVLTF
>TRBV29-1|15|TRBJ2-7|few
CSAGGSGGQGYEQYF
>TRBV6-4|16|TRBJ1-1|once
CASSDSKPGQSTEAFF
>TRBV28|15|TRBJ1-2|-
CASGPLGQAGYGYTF
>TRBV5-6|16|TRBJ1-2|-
CASLIWGRTADYGYTF
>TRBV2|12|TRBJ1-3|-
CARQELGNTIYF
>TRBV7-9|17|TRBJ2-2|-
CASSPSRGGVLPGELFF
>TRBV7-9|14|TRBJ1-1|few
CASSSHGRNTEAFF
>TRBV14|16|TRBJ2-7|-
CASSVRKDRHSYEQYF
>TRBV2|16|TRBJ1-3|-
CASSRQGRSAGNTIYF
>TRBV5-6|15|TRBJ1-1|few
CASSLDRTVGTEAFF
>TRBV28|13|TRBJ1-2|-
CASRGTGEYGYTF
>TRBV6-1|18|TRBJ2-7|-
CASSEGWGRDRGVYEQYF
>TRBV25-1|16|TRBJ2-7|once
CASSPYRRRSSYEQYF